These 9 T cell receptor beta chains were all obtained from the same sample, sequenced in a study of blood T cell repertoires in COVID-19. The method was immunoSEQ multiplex PCR; TCRdb's version includes in-frame clones alone and lacks a portion of them. Of nearly 80,000 clones in the sample, approximately 82% were seen once. Sequencing used peripheral blood. The receptors were sampled from a woman aged 70-85 years with acute or convalescent COVID-19.

The chain is built from TRBV24-1 and TRBJ2-2; D remains ambiguous. Trimming shortened V by 1 base and J by 7 bases, and 6 bases separated the two germline ends. CDR3 length: 13 residues. The germline gives CDR1 KGHDR, CDR2 SFDVKD. As DNA, the CDR3 is TGTGCCACCAGTGATTTCCCCAACGGGGAGCTGTTTTTT. Amino acid sequence: CATSDFPNGELFF.

The chain couples TRBV7-2 to TRBJ1-6; 8 bases agree with TRBD1. There are 15 residues in the CDR3. Germline V gene data show CDR1 as SGHTA and CDR2 as FQGNSA. With 4 bases clipped from V and 8 bases from J, the junction kept 7 bases outside the gene matches. The CDR3 loop reads CASSYVGTGDSPLHF. CDR3 nucleotide sequence: TGTGCCAGCAGCTATGTAGGGACAGGTGATTCACCCCTCCACTTT. Filled out from reference TRBV7-2 and TRBJ1-6, the complete variable domain reads GAGVSQSPSNKVTEKGKDVELRCDPISGHTALYWYRQSLGQGLEFLIYFQGNSAPDKSGLPSDRFSAERTGGSVSTLTIQRTQQEDSAVYLCASSYVGTGDSPLHFGNGTRLTVT.

The chain joins TRBV5-4 to TRBJ1-6, with D maybe TRBD1 (5 bases). The CDR3 is made up of 13 amino acids. In germline, CDR1 is SGHNT, CDR2 YYREEE (reference sequence). The ends were cut back, 2 bases at V and 8 bases at J, with 8 bases in the middle. CDR3 in amino acids: CASSFRDYSPLHF. Here the CDR3 DNA reads TGTGCCAGCAGCTTCAGGGACTATTCACCCCTCCACTTT.

The J gene is TRBJ2-1, the V gene TRBV15, with TRBD2 matching over 10 bases. From germline, CDR1 is LNHNV and CDR2 YYDKDF (reference sequence). V was pared by 3 bases and J by 7 bases, with 6 bases of the junction left unmatched. The CDR3 consists of 15 residues. CDR3 loop: CATSRSGLAPNEQFF. The CDR3 coding sequence is TGTGCCACCAGCAGGTCGGGACTAGCGCCAAATGAGCAGTTCTTC.

The count of this clone is one. This chain links TRBV7-2 with TRBJ2-5; 7 nucleotides agree with TRBD2. Germline loops: CDR1 SGHTA, CDR2 FQGNSA. Trimming took 5 bases from V and 5 from J; bases not matched to a gene: 11. This CDR3 is built from 15 residues. The CDR3 region has the DNA TGTGCCAGCAGCCCCCAGGGAGGGCCGGGGGAGACCCAGTACTTC. Protein product: CASSPQGGPGETQYF. The variable domain in full, completed from reference TRBV7-2 and TRBJ2-5, reads GAGVSQSPSNKVTEKGKDVELRCDPISGHTALYWYRQSLGQGLEFLIYFQGNSAPDKSGLPSDRFSAERTGGSVSTLTIQRTQQEDSAVYLCASSPQGGPGETQYFGPGTRLLVL.

The chain recombines TRBV12-5 with TRBJ1-1, with D maybe TRBD1 (5 bases). Germline CDR1 reads LGHNT; CDR2 reads FRNRAP. The CDR3 extends over 17 amino acids. Trimming left V 2 bases short and J 0 bases short, with 16 bases between. CDR3 amino acids: CASGLTAGRPLNTEAFF. DNA for the CDR3: TGTGCTAGTGGTTTGACGGCAGGGCGTCCATTGAACACTGAAGCTTTCTTT.

V usage is TRBV25-1 and J usage is TRBJ1-5; 10 bases are a match to TRBD1. There are 16 residues in the CDR3. Germline V lookup: CDR1 MGHDK, CDR2 SYGVNS. V lost 6 bases, J lost 0 bases, and 5 bases stayed unmatched. The CDR3 reads CASRRGTGDSNQPQHF. CDR3 DNA: TGTGCCAGCAGGAGGGGGACAGGGGATAGCAATCAGCCCCAGCATTTT.

The chain is built from TRBV27 and TRBJ1-1; D may be TRBD1 (6 bases). Trimming took off 2 bases at V and 1 base at J, with 11 bases between the two ends. CDR3 length: 15 amino acids. CDR1 MNHEY and CDR2 SMNVEV come from the germline V gene (reference sequence). The CDR3 reads CASSLKAGANTEAFF. CDR3 nucleotide sequence: TGTGCCAGCAGTTTAAAGGCAGGGGCGAACACTGAAGCTTTCTTT.

This clone was detected only once. The chain recombines TRBV6-5 with TRBJ1-5, with D unresolved. The CDR3 covers 13 residues. Germline CDR1 MNHEY, CDR2 SVGAGI. The V end lost 8 bases, the J end lost 9 bases, and 17 bases lay between the germline ends. CDR3 DNA sequence: TGTGCCAGCGGTCAGGTTTCAATCATGCCCCAGCATTTT. Translation gives CASGQVSIMPQHF.